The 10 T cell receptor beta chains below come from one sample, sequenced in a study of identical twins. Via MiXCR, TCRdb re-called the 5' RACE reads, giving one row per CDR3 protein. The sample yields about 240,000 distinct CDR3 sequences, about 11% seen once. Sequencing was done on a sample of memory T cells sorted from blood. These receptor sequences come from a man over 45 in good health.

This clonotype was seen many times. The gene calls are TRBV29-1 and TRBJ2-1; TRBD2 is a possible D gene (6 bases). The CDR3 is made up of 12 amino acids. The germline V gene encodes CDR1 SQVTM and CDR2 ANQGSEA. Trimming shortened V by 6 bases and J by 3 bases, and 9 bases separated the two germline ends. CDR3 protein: CSVGGLYNEQFF. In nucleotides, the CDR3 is TGCAGCGTCGGAGGGCTCTACAATGAGCAGTTCTTC.

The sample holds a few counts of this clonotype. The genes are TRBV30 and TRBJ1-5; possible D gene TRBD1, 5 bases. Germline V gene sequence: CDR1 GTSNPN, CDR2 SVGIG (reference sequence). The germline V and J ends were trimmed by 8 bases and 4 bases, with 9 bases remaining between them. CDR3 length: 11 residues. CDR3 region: CAGGLNQPQHF. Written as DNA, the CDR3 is TGTGCCGGGGGTTTAAATCAGCCCCAGCATTTT.

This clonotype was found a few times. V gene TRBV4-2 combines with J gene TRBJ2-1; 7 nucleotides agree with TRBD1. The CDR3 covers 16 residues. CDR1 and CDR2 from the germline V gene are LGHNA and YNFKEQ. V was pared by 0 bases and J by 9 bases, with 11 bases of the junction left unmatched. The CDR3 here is CASSQDRAGGVGEQFF. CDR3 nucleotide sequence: TGTGCCAGCAGCCAAGATCGCGCAGGGGGTGTCGGTGAGCAGTTCTTC.

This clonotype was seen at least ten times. CDR3 residues: CASSLGGTRGGELFF. The CDR3 region has the DNA TGTGCCAGCAGCTTGGGGGGCACGAGGGGCGGGGAGCTGTTTTTT. V and J are TRBV5-5 and TRBJ2-2; D is perhaps TRBD1 or TRBD2 (5 bases each). V was clipped by 0 bases and J by 7 bases, with 13 bases between them. CDR1 and CDR2 (germline): SGHKS, YYEKEE (reference sequence). The CDR3 loop spans 15 amino acids.

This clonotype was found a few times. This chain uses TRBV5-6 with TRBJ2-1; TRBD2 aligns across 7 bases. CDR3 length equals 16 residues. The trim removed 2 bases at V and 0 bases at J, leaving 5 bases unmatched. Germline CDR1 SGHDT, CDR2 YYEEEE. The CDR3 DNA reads TGTGCCAGCAGCTTAATAGCGGGTAGCTCCTACAATGAGCAGTTCTTC. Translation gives CASSLIAGSSYNEQFF.

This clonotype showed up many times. The CDR3 protein is CASSRIAGRGETQYF. The CDR3 nucleotides read TGTGCCAGCAGCCGCATAGCGGGGAGAGGGGAGACCCAGTACTTC. V and J are TRBV12-3 or TRBV12-4 and TRBJ2-5; TRBD2 aligns across 8 bases. V lost 6 bases to trimming and J lost 5 bases; unmatched junction nucleotides: 11. CDR3 size: 15 residues.

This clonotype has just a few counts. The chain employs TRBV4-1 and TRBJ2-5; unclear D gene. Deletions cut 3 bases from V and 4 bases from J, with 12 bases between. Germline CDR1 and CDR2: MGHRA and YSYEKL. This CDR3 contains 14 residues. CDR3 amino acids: CASSQLTSGETQYF. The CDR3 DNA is TGCGCCAGCAGCCAGCTCACCTCCGGAGAGACCCAGTACTTC.

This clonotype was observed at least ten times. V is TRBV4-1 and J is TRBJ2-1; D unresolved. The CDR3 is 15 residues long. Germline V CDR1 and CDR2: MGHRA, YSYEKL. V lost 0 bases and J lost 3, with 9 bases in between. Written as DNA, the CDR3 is TGCGCCAGCAGCCAAGAAGGTAGCCTCTACAATGAGCAGTTCTTC. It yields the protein CASSQEGSLYNEQFF.

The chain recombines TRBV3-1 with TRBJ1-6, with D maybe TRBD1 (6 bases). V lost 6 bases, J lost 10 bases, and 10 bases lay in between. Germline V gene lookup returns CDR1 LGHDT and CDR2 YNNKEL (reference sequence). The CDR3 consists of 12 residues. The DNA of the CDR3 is TGTGCCAGCAGACAGGGTAAATCACCCCTCCACTTT. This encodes CASRQGKSPLHF.

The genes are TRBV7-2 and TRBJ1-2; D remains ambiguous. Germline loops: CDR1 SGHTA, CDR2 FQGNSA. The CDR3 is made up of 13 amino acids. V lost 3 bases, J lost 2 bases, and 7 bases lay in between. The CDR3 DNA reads TGTGCCAGCAGCTTTACAGAAAACTATGGCTACACCTTC. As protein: CASSFTENYGYTF.